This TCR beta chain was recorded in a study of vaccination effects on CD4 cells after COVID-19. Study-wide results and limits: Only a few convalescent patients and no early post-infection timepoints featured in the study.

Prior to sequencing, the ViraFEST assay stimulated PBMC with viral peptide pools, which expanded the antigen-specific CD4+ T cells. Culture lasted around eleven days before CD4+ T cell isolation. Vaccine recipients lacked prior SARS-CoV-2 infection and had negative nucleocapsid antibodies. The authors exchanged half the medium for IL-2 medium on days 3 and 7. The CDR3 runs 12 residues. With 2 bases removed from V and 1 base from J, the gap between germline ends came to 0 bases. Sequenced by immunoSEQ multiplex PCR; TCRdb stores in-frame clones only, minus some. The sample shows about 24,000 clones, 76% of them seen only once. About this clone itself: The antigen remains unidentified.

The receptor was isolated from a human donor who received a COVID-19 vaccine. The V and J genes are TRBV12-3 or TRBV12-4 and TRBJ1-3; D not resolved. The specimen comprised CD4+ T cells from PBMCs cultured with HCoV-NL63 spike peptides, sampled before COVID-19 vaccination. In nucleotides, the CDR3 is TGTGCCAGCAGTTTATCTGGAAACACCATATATTTT. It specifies CASSLSGNTIYF.